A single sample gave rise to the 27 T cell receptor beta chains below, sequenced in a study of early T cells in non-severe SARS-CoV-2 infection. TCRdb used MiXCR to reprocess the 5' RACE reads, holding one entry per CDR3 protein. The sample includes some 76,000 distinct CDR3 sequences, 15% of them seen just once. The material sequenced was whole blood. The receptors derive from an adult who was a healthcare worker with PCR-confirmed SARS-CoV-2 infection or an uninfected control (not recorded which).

CDR3 DNA sequence: TGTGCCAGCAGCATCGGAATCACCGAGGGCGAGCAGTACTTC. Translated, it gives CASSIGITEGEQYF. The chain uses TRBV5-4 and TRBJ2-7, with D maybe TRBD2 (5 bases). The CDR3 sequence is 14 residues long. With 4 bases removed from V and 6 bases from J, the gap between germline ends came to 17 bases. The germline V gene has CDR1 SGHNT and CDR2 YYREEE (reference sequence). The full variable domain, its missing parts supplied by reference TRBV5-4 and TRBJ2-7, is ETGVTQSPTHLIKTRGQQVTLRCSSQSGHNTVSWYQQALGQGPQFIFQYYREEENGRGNFPPRFSGLQFPNYSSELNVNALELDDSALYLCASSIGITEGEQYFGPGTRLTVT.

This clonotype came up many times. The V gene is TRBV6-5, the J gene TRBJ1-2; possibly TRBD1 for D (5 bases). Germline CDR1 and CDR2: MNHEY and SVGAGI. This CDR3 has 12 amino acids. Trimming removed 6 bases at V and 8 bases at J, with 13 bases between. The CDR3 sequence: CASRRTGRGYTF. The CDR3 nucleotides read TGTGCCAGCAGGCGAACAGGTCGCGGCTACACCTTC.

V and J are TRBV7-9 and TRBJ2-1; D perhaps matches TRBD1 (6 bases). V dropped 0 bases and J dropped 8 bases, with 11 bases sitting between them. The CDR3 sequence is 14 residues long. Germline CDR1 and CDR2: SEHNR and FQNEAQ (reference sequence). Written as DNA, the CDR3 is TGTGCCAGCAGCTTAGCGGACAGTTACGATGAGCAGTTCTTC. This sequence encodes CASSLADSYDEQFF.

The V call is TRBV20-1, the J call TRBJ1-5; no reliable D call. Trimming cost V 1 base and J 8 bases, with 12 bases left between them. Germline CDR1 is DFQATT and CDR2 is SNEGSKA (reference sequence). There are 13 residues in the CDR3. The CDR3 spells CSARAQAREPQHF. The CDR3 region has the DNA TGCAGTGCTAGAGCCCAGGCGAGGGAGCCCCAGCATTTT.

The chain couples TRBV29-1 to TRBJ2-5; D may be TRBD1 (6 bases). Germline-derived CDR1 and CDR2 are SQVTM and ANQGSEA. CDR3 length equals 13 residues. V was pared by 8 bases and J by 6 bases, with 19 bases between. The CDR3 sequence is CSLATGDKKTQYF. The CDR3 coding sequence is TGCAGCCTGGCGACAGGAGATAAGAAGACCCAGTACTTC. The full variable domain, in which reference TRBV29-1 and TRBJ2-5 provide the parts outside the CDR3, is SAVISQKPSRDICQRGTSLTIQCQVDSQVTMMFWYRQQPGQSLTLIATANQGSEATYESGFVIDKFPISRPNLTFSTLTVSNMSPEDSSIYLCSLATGDKKTQYFGPGTRLLVL.

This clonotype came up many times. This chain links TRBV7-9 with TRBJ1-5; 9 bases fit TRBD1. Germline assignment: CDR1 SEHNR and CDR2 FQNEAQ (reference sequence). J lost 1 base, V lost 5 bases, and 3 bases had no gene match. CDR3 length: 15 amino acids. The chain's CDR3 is CASSEDRGSNQPQHF. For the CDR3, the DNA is TGTGCCAGCAGCGAGGACAGGGGCAGCAATCAGCCCCAGCATTTT.

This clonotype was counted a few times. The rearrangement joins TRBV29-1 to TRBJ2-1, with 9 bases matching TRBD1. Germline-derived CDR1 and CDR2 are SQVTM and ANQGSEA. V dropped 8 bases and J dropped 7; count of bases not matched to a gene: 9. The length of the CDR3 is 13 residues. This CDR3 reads CSTTGGVWNEQFF. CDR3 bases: TGCAGCACGACAGGGGGGGTCTGGAATGAGCAGTTCTTC.

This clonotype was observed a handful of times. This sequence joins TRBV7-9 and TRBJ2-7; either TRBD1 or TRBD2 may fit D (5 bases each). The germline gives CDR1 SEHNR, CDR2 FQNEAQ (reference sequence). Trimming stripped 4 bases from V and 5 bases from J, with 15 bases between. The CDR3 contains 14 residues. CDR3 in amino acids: CASSSRDPRDEQYF. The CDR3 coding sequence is TGTGCCAGCAGCTCTCGGGACCCCCGAGACGAGCAGTACTTC.

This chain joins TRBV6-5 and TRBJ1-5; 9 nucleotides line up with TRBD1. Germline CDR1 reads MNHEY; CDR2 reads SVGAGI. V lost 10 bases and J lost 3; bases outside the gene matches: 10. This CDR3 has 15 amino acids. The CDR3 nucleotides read TGTGCCACCCGGGTCGGGACAGGGCTCAATCAGCCCCAGCATTTT. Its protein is CATRVGTGLNQPQHF.

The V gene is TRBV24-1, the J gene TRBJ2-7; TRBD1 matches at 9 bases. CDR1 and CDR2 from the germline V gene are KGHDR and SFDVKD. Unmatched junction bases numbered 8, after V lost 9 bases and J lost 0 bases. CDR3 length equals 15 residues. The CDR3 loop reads CATSPGQGPSYEQYF. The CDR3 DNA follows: TGTGCCACCTCCCCGGGACAGGGCCCCTCCTACGAGCAGTACTTC.

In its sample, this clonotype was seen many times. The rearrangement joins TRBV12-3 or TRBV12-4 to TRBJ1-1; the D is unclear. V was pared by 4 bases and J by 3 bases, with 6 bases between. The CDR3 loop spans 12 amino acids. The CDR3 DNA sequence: TGTGCCAGCAGTTCTACCCACACTGAAGCTTTCTTT. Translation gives CASSSTHTEAFF.

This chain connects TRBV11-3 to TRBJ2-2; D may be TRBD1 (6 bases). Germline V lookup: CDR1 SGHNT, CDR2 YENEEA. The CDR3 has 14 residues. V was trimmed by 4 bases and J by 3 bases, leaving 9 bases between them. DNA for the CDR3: TGTGCCAGCAGCTCCGGACAGTACACCGGGGAGCTGTTTTTT. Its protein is CASSSGQYTGELFF.

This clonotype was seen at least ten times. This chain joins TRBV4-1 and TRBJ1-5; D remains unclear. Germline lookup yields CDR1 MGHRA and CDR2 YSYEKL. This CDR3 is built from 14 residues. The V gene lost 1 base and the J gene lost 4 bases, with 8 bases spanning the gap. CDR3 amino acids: CASSQGFGNQPQHF. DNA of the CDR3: TGCGCCAGCAGCCAAGGGTTCGGGAATCAGCCCCAGCATTTT.

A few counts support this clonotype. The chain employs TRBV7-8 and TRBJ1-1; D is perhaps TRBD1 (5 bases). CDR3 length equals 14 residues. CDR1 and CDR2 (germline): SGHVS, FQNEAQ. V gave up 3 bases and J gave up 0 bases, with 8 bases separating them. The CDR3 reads CASSFQGLNTEAFF. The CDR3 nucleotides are TGTGCCAGCAGCTTCCAGGGCCTGAACACTGAAGCTTTCTTT.

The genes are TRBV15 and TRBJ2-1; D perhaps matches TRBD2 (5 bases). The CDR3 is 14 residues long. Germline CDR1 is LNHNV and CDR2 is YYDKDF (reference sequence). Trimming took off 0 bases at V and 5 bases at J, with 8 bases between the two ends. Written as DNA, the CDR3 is TGTGCCACCAGCAGAGAACTAGGGAACAATGAGCAGTTCTTC. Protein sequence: CATSRELGNNEQFF.

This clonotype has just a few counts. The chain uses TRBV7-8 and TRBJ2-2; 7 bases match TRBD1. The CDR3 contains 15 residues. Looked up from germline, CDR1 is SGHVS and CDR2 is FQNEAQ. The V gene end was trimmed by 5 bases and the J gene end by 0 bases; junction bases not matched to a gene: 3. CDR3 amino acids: CASSPGQANTGELFF. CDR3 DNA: TGTGCCAGCAGCCCAGGACAGGCGAACACCGGGGAGCTGTTTTTT.

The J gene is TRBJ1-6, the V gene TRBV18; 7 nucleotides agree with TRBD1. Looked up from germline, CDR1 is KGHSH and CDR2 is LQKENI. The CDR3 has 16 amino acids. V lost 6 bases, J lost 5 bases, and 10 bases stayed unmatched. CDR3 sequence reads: CASSQGQRGHNSPLHF. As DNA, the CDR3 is TGTGCCAGCTCTCAAGGACAGAGGGGGCATAATTCACCCCTCCACTTT.

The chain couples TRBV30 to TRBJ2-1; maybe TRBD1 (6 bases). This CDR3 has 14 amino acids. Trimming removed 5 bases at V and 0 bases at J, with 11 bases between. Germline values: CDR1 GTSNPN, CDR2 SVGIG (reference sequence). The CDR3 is CAWDTGSSYNEQFF. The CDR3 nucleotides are TGTGCCTGGGATACAGGGAGCTCCTACAATGAGCAGTTCTTC.

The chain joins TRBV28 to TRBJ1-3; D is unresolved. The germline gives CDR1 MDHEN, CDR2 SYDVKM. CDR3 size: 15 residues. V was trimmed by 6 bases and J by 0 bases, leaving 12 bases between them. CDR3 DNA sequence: TGTGCCAGCAGCCCGGGAGGGAGCTCTGGAAACACCATATATTTT. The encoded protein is CASSPGGSSGNTIYF.

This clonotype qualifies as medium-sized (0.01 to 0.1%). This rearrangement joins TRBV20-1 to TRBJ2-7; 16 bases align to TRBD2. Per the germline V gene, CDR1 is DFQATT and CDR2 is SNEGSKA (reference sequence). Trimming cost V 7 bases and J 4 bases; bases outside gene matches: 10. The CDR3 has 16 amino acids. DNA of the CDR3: TGCAGTGTAATTGACCCGGGACTAGCGGGAGGGTACGAGCAGTACTTC. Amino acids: CSVIDPGLAGGYEQYF.

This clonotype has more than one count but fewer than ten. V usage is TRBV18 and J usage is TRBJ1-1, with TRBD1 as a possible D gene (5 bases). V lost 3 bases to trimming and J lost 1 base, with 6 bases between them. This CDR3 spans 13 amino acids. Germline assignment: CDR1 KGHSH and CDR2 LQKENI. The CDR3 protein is CASSPGTNTEAFF. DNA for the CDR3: TGTGCCAGCTCACCGGGGACGAACACTGAAGCTTTCTTT.

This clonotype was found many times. CDR3 in amino acids: CASSWGTGDNEQFF. As DNA, the CDR3 is TGTGCCAGCAGCTGGGGGACAGGGGACAATGAGCAGTTCTTC. The chain couples TRBV7-6 to TRBJ2-1; 10 positions match TRBD1. The CDR3 extends over 14 amino acids. Germline V CDR1 and CDR2: SGHVS, FNYEAQ. The junction had 2 bases not matched to a gene; V was cut back by 4 bases and J by 5 bases.

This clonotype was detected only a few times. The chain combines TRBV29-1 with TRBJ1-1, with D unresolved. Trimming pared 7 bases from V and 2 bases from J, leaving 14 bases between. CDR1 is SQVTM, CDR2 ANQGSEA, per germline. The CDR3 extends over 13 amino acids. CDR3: CSAKNGGNTEAFF. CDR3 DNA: TGCAGCGCCAAAAATGGAGGAAACACTGAAGCTTTCTTT.

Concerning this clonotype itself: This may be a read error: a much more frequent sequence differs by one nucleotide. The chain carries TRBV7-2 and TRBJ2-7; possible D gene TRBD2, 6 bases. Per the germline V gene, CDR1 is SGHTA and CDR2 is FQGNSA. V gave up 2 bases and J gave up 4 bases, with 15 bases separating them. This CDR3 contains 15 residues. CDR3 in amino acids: CASSLIEAGYYEQYF. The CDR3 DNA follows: TGTGCCAGCAGCTTAATAGAGGCGGGATATTACGAGCAGTACTTC.

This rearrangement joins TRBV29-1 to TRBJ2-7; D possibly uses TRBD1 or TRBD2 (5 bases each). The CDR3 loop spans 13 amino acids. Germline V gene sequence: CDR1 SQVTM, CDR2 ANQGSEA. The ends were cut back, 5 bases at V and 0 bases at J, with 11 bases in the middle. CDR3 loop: CSVSDTSSYEQYF. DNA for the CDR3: TGCAGCGTTTCGGACACTAGCTCCTACGAGCAGTACTTC.

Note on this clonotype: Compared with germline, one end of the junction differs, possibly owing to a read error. The CDR3, as DNA: TGTGCCAGCAGCTTGGATCCGCTGCAAGAGAACCAGTACTTC. This sequence encodes CASSLDPLQENQYF. V gene TRBV5-4 combines with J gene TRBJ2-5; unclear D gene. CDR3 length equals 14 residues. Germline-derived CDR1 and CDR2 are SGHNT and YYREEE (reference sequence).

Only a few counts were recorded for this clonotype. The CDR3 protein is CSASPLNYGYTF. As DNA, the CDR3 is TGCAGTGCGTCACCTCTTAACTATGGCTACACCTTC. The V call is TRBV20-1, the J call TRBJ1-2, with no clear D. This CDR3 contains 12 residues. Per the germline V gene, CDR1 is DFQATT and CDR2 is SNEGSKA (reference sequence). Trimming took off 6 bases at V and 1 base at J, with 9 bases between the two ends.